The 26 T cell receptor beta chains below come from one sample, sequenced in a study of CD8 T cells in Susac syndrome. RNA was extracted with the RNeasy kit, and a quantity of 0.5 to 1 ug was reverse transcribed using random hexamers. TCRdb called the immunoSEQ multiplex PCR reads again in MiXCR, with one record for every CDR3 protein. The profile shows 150,000 to 200,000 distinct CDR3 sequences, 90% to 95% of them singletons. The sample consisted of CD4+ T cells from PBMCs. The receptors come from a human donor in good health.

The chain couples TRBV20-1 to TRBJ2-2; TRBD1 matches at 8 bases. This CDR3 is 14 amino acids long. The ends lost 5 bases at V and 0 bases at J; junction bases unmatched: 2. Germline values: CDR1 DFQATT, CDR2 SNEGSKA (reference sequence). CDR3 nucleotides: TGCAGTGCTGCACAGGGGGCGAACACCGGGGAGCTGTTTTTT. This translates into CSAAQGANTGELFF.

The chain carries TRBV7-9 and TRBJ1-2; possible D gene TRBD1, 6 bases. The CDR3 runs 13 residues. Germline values: CDR1 SEHNR, CDR2 FQNEAQ (reference sequence). Trimming stripped 5 bases from V and 8 bases from J, with 15 bases between. The DNA for the CDR3 is TGTGCCAGCAGCCCCTCGAACAGGGCCGGCTACACCTTC. Amino acid sequence: CASSPSNRAGYTF.

The rearrangement links TRBV29-1 to TRBJ2-1; maybe TRBD2 (5 bases). CDR1 SQVTM and CDR2 ANQGSEA come from the germline V gene. This CDR3 has 16 residues. The V gene lost 5 bases and the J gene lost 0 bases, with 17 bases spanning the gap. The CDR3 is CSVTGLALSSYNEQFF. The CDR3 bases are TGCAGCGTTACCGGACTGGCTCTCAGCTCCTACAATGAGCAGTTCTTC.

This clonotype showed up just a few times. The rearrangement links TRBV30 to TRBJ1-5; D remains unclear. Germline CDR1 GTSNPN, CDR2 SVGIG (reference sequence). The CDR3 has 13 residues. V was cut by 5 bases and J by 0 bases, with 8 bases left in between. CDR3 in amino acids: CAWAPDSNQPQHF. CDR3 nucleotide sequence: TGTGCCTGGGCGCCTGATAGCAATCAGCCCCAGCATTTT. Supplemented by reference TRBV30 and TRBJ1-5, the full variable domain reads SQTIHQWPATLVQPVGSPLSLECTVEGTSNPNLYWYRQAAGRGLQLLFYSVGIGQISSEVPQNLSASRPQDRQFILSSKKLLLSDSGFYLCAWAPDSNQPQHFGDGTRLSIL.

The J gene is TRBJ2-7, the V gene TRBV20-1; 7 bases map to TRBD2. Looked up from germline, CDR1 is DFQATT and CDR2 is SNEGSKA (reference sequence). The trim removed 3 bases at V and 2 bases at J, leaving 7 bases unmatched. The CDR3 consists of 14 residues. The CDR3 loop reads CSARALAGAYEQYF. Here the CDR3 DNA reads TGCAGTGCTAGGGCCTTGGCGGGGGCCTACGAGCAGTACTTC.

The V call is TRBV7-2, the J call TRBJ2-5, with TRBD1 identical over 7 bases. This CDR3 has 14 residues. V lost 4 bases, J lost 5 bases, and 7 bases stayed unmatched. Germline CDR1 is SGHTA and CDR2 is FQGNSA. CDR3: CASSSGSGGETQYF. The CDR3 DNA reads TGTGCCAGCAGCTCTGGGTCAGGGGGTGAGACCCAGTACTTC.

This chain joins TRBV12-3 or TRBV12-4 and TRBJ1-5; D perhaps matches TRBD1 (5 bases). Trimming left V 7 bases short and J 0 bases short, with 10 bases between. CDR3 length: 14 residues. CDR3 loop: CASMGVNSNQPQHF. In DNA form, the CDR3 reads TGTGCCAGCATGGGGGTAAATAGCAATCAGCCCCAGCATTTT.

The chain uses TRBV4-2 and TRBJ2-3; D call uncertain. V gave up 0 bases and J gave up 6 bases, with 13 bases separating them. The CDR3 consists of 15 residues. The V gene's germline CDR1 is LGHNA and CDR2 YNFKEQ. CDR3 nucleotide sequence: TGTGCCAGCAGCCAAGAACGGATGGCCATTGATACGCAGTATTTT. This encodes CASSQERMAIDTQYF.

The V call is TRBV28, the J call TRBJ2-5; TRBD1 or TRBD2 may be the D gene (5 bases each). With 5 bases removed from V and 5 bases from J, the gap between germline ends came to 21 bases. Looked up from germline, CDR1 is MDHEN and CDR2 is SYDVKM. The CDR3 has 16 residues. Here the CDR3 DNA reads TGTGCCAGCAGTGGCCCTCCCGGGACGGTTCGGGAGACCCAGTACTTC. Amino acid sequence: CASSGPPGTVRETQYF.

The chain is built from TRBV11-1 and TRBJ2-2; D might be TRBD2 (5 bases). The CDR3 runs to 16 residues. The germline gives CDR1 SGHAT, CDR2 FQDESV (reference sequence). V was shortened by 3 bases and J by 8 bases, with 19 bases between the two germline ends. The CDR3 nucleotides are TGTGCCAGCAGCTTTGGGAGCATTAACACCGGAGGGGAGCTGTTTTTT. This translates into CASSFGSINTGGELFF. The full variable domain, in which reference TRBV11-1 and TRBJ2-2 provide the parts outside the CDR3, is EAEVAQSPRYKITEKSQAVAFWCDPISGHATLYWYRQILGQGPELLVQFQDESVVDDSQLPKDRFSAERLKGVDSTLKIQPAELGDSAMYLCASSFGSINTGGELFFGEGSRLTVL.

The chain has TRBV4-3 and TRBJ2-3; TRBD2 is a possible D gene (5 bases). Germline V lookup: CDR1 LGHNA, CDR2 YSLEER. This CDR3 spans 16 amino acids. Trimming removed 4 bases from V and 3 bases from J, with 17 bases in between. The CDR3 nucleotides read TGCGCCAGCAGCCTCGGACTTGATCCCGCGACAGATACGCAGTATTTT. Protein sequence: CASSLGLDPATDTQYF.

This chain joins TRBV20-1 and TRBJ2-1; possibly TRBD1 or TRBD2 for D (5 bases each). Per germline, CDR1 DFQATT and CDR2 SNEGSKA (reference sequence). The V gene lost 2 bases and the J gene lost 2 bases, with 13 bases spanning the gap. This CDR3 comprises 15 residues. CDR3 DNA sequence: TGCAGTGCTAGATACGGGACGGAACCCTACAATGAGCAGTTCTTC. Protein product: CSARYGTEPYNEQFF.

The gene calls are TRBV20-1 and TRBJ2-5; 9 positions match TRBD2. V lost 2 bases and J lost 0; bases outside the gene matches: 4. The CDR3 runs to 15 residues. Germline V CDR1 and CDR2: DFQATT, SNEGSKA (reference sequence). The CDR3 coding sequence is TGCAGTGCTAGAAGGGCTAGCGGGGACCAAGAGACCCAGTACTTC. Protein sequence: CSARRASGDQETQYF.

The chain joins TRBV28 to TRBJ1-6; a possible D gene is TRBD1 (5 bases). Germline CDR1 is MDHEN and CDR2 is SYDVKM. Trimming cost V 5 bases and J 8 bases, with 19 bases left between them. This CDR3 contains 16 residues. Written as DNA, the CDR3 is TGTGCCAGCAGTACAATCGCGGGGGTTTCGGATTCACCCCTCCACTTT. Its protein product is CASSTIAGVSDSPLHF. The full variable domain, rest sourced from reference TRBV28 and TRBJ1-6, is DVKVTQSSRYLVKRTGEKVFLECVQDMDHENMFWYRQDPGLGLRLIYFSYDVKMKEKGDIPEGYSVSREKKERFSLILESASTNQTSMYLCASSTIAGVSDSPLHFGNGTRLTVT.

This chain joins TRBV7-2 and TRBJ1-2; D is undetermined. CDR3 length: 13 amino acids. Looked up from germline, CDR1 is SGHTA and CDR2 is FQGNSA. Trimming cost V 5 bases and J 8 bases, with 15 bases left between them. The CDR3 loop is CASSLQEDAGYTF. CDR3 nucleotide sequence: TGTGCCAGCAGCCTACAAGAGGACGCGGGCTACACCTTC.

The chain combines TRBV20-1 with TRBJ2-6, with D perhaps assigned TRBD1 or TRBD2 (6 bases each). The V and J ends lost 3 bases and 0 bases respectively, with 15 bases between them. The CDR3 has 17 residues. CDR1 and CDR2 from the germline V gene are DFQATT and SNEGSKA (reference sequence). The DNA of the CDR3 is TGCAGTGCTAGTCGGGAGACAGGCATCTCTGGGGCCAACGTCCTGACTTTC. Amino acid sequence: CSASRETGISGANVLTF.

The chain joins TRBV15 to TRBJ1-6; D might be TRBD1 (5 bases). The V gene lost 1 base and the J gene lost 10 bases, with 11 bases spanning the gap. The CDR3 is 14 residues long. The germline V gene has CDR1 LNHNV and CDR2 YYDKDF (reference sequence). The CDR3 DNA reads TGTGCCACCAGCAGAGGGCAGGACACCTCACCCCTCCACTTT. This translates into CATSRGQDTSPLHF.

The chain recombines TRBV9 with TRBJ2-1, with TRBD2 matching 8 bases. The germline CDR1 and CDR2 sequences are SGDLS and YYNGEE. This CDR3 has 16 amino acids. J lost 0 bases, V lost 3 bases, and 5 bases had no gene match. Here the CDR3 reads CASSDAGTSSYNEQFF. CDR3 DNA: TGTGCCAGCAGCGATGCCGGGACTAGCTCCTACAATGAGCAGTTCTTC.

The chain combines TRBV3-1 with TRBJ2-3, with D unclear. The ends were cut back, 2 bases at V and 2 bases at J, with 2 bases in the middle. This CDR3 spans 12 amino acids. The germline gives CDR1 LGHDT, CDR2 YNNKEL (reference sequence). The CDR3 coding sequence is TGTGCCAGCAGCCAAAACACAGATACGCAGTATTTT. This codes for CASSQNTDTQYF.

This chain connects TRBV29-1 to TRBJ1-2; the D gene is possibly TRBD1 (6 bases). The CDR3 length is 12 residues. CDR1 is SQVTM and CDR2 is ANQGSEA in the germline V gene. Trimming stripped 3 bases from V and 6 bases from J, with 11 bases between. The CDR3 reads CSVDVGGDGYTF. The CDR3 DNA reads TGCAGCGTTGACGTAGGGGGAGATGGCTACACCTTC.

V gene TRBV13 combines with J gene TRBJ2-7; TRBD1 agrees at 8 bases. The CDR3 contains 13 residues. CDR1 is PRHDT, CDR2 FYEKMQ, per germline (reference sequence). Trimming removed 5 bases from V and 6 bases from J; junction bases left unmatched: 6. The CDR3 sequence: CASSRRTGPEQYF. CDR3 DNA: TGTGCCAGCAGCCGCAGGACAGGGCCCGAGCAGTACTTC.

This clonotype was observed a single time. The V and J genes are TRBV5-4 and TRBJ2-7; possibly TRBD2 for D (5 bases). Trimming took 4 bases from V and 7 from J, leaving 9 bases between them. Germline CDR1 is SGHNT and CDR2 is YYREEE (reference sequence). The length of the CDR3 is 11 residues. DNA of the CDR3: TGTGCCAGCAGCGTCGGACTGGAGCAGTACTTC. Its protein product is CASSVGLEQYF.

The rearrangement uses TRBV19 and TRBJ1-2; D gene ambiguous. Looked up from germline, CDR1 is LNHDA and CDR2 is SQIVND (reference sequence). The CDR3 spans 12 residues. The germline V and J ends were trimmed by 6 bases and 1 base, with 6 bases remaining between them. This chain's CDR3 is CASRADNYGYTF. The CDR3 nucleotides read TGTGCCAGTAGGGCAGATAACTATGGCTACACCTTC.

The rearrangement joins TRBV3-1 to TRBJ1-5, with D maybe TRBD1 (5 bases). With 1 base removed from V and 2 bases from J, the gap between germline ends came to 12 bases. This CDR3 comprises 16 residues. Germline loops: CDR1 LGHDT, CDR2 YNNKEL (reference sequence). DNA for the CDR3: TGTGCCAGCAGCCAAGCGGGGGGTTCGGGCAATCAGCCCCAGCATTTT. Its translation is CASSQAGGSGNQPQHF.

This chain links TRBV3-1 with TRBJ2-1, with 7 bases fitting TRBD2. The CDR3 consists of 15 residues. Per germline, CDR1 LGHDT and CDR2 YNNKEL (reference sequence). V lost 3 bases and J lost 2; bases outside the gene matches: 4. The CDR3 sequence is CASSHLAGAYNEQFF. In nucleotides, the CDR3 is TGTGCCAGCAGCCATTTGGCGGGAGCCTACAATGAGCAGTTCTTC.

CDR3 amino acids: CASSPGQGAREQYF. The CDR3 nucleotides are TGTGCCAGCAGCCCGGGACAGGGGGCAAGGGAGCAGTACTTC. The chain uses TRBV11-2 and TRBJ2-7, with 12 nucleotides matching TRBD1. V gave up 5 bases and J gave up 7 bases; unmatched junction bases: 6. The CDR3 contains 14 residues. CDR1 SGHAT and CDR2 FQNNGV come from the germline V gene. The variable domain in full, with the rest retrieved from reference TRBV11-2 and TRBJ2-7, is EAGVAQSPRYKIIEKRQSVAFWCNPISGHATLYWYQQILGQGPKLLIQFQNNGVVDDSQLPKDRFSAERLKGVDSTLKIQPAKLEDSAVYLCASSPGQGAREQYFGPGTRLTVT.